These 7 T cell receptor beta chains were sequenced from one sample in a study of cytotoxic CD8 clonotypes in ibrutinib-treated CLL. Assay used: immunoSEQ multiplex PCR; TCRdb lists only in-frame clones, some missing. Of 200,000 to 250,000 clones listed, roughly three quarters were seen once; the top ten hold approximately 10%. Sequencing used PBMCs, obtained after 12 months of ibrutinib treatment. Every receptor here comes from a human donor with chronic lymphocytic leukemia.

The chain uses TRBV4-2 and TRBJ1-1; D not certain. The CDR3 has 13 residues. V was pared by 5 bases and J by 6 bases, with 13 bases between. CDR1 is LGHNA, CDR2 YNFKEQ, per germline. CDR3 nucleotide sequence: TGTGCCAGCAGCTCCCCGGATAAGGCTGAAGCTTTCTTT. Encoded protein: CASSSPDKAEAFF.

The chain has TRBV6-5 and TRBJ2-7; D is perhaps TRBD1 (5 bases). The germline gives CDR1 MNHEY, CDR2 SVGAGI. Trimming left V 2 bases short and J 0 bases short, with 8 bases between. CDR3 length: 14 amino acids. The DNA of the CDR3 is TGTGCCAGCAGTTACGCCAGGGACTCCTACGAGCAGTACTTC. It specifies CASSYARDSYEQYF.

The chain has TRBV27 and TRBJ2-1; D possibly corresponds to TRBD2 (6 bases). Germline CDR1 and CDR2: MNHEY and SMNVEV (reference sequence). This CDR3 is built from 12 residues. Trimming stripped 5 bases from V and 8 bases from J, with 10 bases between. DNA for the CDR3: TGTGCCAGCAGTGCGGGACGTGATGAGCAGTTCTTC. Translation gives CASSAGRDEQFF.

This clone was observed a handful of times. The CDR3 loop is CASSQTGLAAIYF. Written as DNA, the CDR3 is TGTGCCAGCAGTCAAACAGGCCTGGCGGCCATATATTTT. The chain carries TRBV5-4 and TRBJ1-3; possibly TRBD1 for D (5 bases). The CDR3 covers 13 residues. Trimming took 5 bases from V and 11 from J, leaving 17 bases between them. Germline CDR1 SGHNT, CDR2 YYREEE (reference sequence). Full variable domain (outside the CDR3, taken from reference TRBV5-4 and TRBJ1-3): ETGVTQSPTHLIKTRGQQVTLRCSSQSGHNTVSWYQQALGQGPQFIFQYYREEENGRGNFPPRFSGLQFPNYSSELNVNALELDDSALYLCASSQTGLAAIYFGEGSWLTVV.

For the CDR3, the DNA is TGCGCCAGCAGCTTATCCCCGGGACAGGGTCAACACGAGCAGTACTTC. Translation gives CASSLSPGQGQHEQYF. V gene TRBV5-1 combines with J gene TRBJ2-7; TRBD1 matches at 9 bases. CDR1 and CDR2 (germline): SGHRS, YFSETQ. CDR3 length: 16 amino acids. V was pared by 2 bases and J by 5 bases, with 11 bases of the junction left unmatched.

J is TRBJ1-4 and V is TRBV5-1; 7 bases agree with TRBD1. Germline V CDR1 and CDR2: SGHRS, YFSETQ. This CDR3 is built from 14 residues. The V gene end was trimmed by 4 bases and the J gene end by 5 bases; junction bases not matched to a gene: 5. The CDR3 DNA reads TGCGCCAGCAGCGCGGACAGGAGAAATGAAAAACTGTTTTTT. It encodes CASSADRRNEKLFF.

The genes are TRBV6-6 and TRBJ2-7; 7 bases match TRBD1. V lost 6 bases and J lost 6; bases outside the gene matches: 14. CDR3 length equals 15 residues. CDR1 is MNHNY and CDR2 is SVGAGI in the germline V gene (reference sequence). This chain's CDR3 is CASSQTGQVRGEQYF. The CDR3, as DNA: TGTGCCAGCAGCCAGACCGGACAGGTGAGGGGCGAGCAGTACTTC.